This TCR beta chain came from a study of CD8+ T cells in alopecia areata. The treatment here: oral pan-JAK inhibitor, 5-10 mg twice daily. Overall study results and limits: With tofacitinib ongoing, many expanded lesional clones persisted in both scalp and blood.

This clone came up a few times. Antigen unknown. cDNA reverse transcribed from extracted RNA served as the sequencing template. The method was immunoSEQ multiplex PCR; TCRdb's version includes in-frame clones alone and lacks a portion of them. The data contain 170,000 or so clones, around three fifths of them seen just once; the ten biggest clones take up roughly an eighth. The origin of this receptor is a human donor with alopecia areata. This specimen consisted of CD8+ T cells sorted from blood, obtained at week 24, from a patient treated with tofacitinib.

The CDR3 region has the DNA TGTGCCATCCAGGTCGGCGACACCGGGGAGCTGTTTTTT. It encodes CAIQVGDTGELFF. The chain employs TRBV5-6 and TRBJ2-2; D gene unclear. CDR3 length equals 13 residues. V lost 9 bases and J 3 bases, leaving 12 bases between the germline ends. Germline CDR1 reads SGHDT; CDR2 reads YYEEEE.